The following is a T cell receptor (beta chain) sequence with its context. The entry originates in a study of identical twins. TCRdb itself ran the 5' RACE reads through MiXCR, one entry per CDR3 protein. The sample consists of 640,000 or so distinct CDR3 sequences, roughly 6% of them appearing once. Everyone who donated was a healthy Caucasian. The CDR3 sequence is 13 residues long. V was clipped by 11 bases and J by 3 bases; unmatched bases: 6. Germline CDR1 is MDHEN and CDR2 is SYDVKM. The receptor was derived from a man aged 18 to 35 in good health. The J gene is TRBJ2-2, the V gene TRBV28, with 7 bases fitting TRBD2. The sequenced material came from naive T cells sorted from blood. CDR3 DNA sequence: TGTGCCGGACTAGGGTGGGACACCGGGGAGCTGTTTTTT. Amino acid sequence: CAGLGWDTGELFF.